These 24 T cell receptor beta chains came from one sample sequenced in a study of blood T cell repertoires in COVID-19. TCRdb's copy holds only in-frame clones and misses some; the assay was immunoSEQ multiplex PCR. The sample gives roughly 200,000 clones, around 79% of which show up once; 5.5% to 7% is in the top ten. The sequenced sample was peripheral blood. Every receptor here comes from a woman aged 40 to 50 with COVID-19, enrolled during active disease.

This clone was recorded at least ten times. The chain has TRBV30 and TRBJ2-1; 9 bases are a match to TRBD1. J gave up 9 bases and V 0 bases, and 12 bases lay outside the gene matches. Germline V gives CDR1 GTSNPN, CDR2 SVGIG (reference sequence). The CDR3 has 16 residues. The CDR3 here is CAWSVLRTGVVSEQFF. DNA for the CDR3: TGTGCCTGGAGTGTACTAAGGACAGGGGTAGTTAGTGAGCAGTTCTTC.

The chain employs TRBV7-9 and TRBJ1-4; TRBD1 might be the D (6 bases). CDR1 SEHNR and CDR2 FQNEAQ come from the germline V gene (reference sequence). This CDR3 comprises 15 residues. The V and J ends lost 5 bases and 7 bases respectively, with 17 bases between them. The CDR3 sequence is CASSPKGGAGEKLFF. The CDR3 DNA is TGTGCCAGCAGCCCAAAAGGGGGGGCAGGTGAAAAACTGTTTTTT.

This rearrangement joins TRBV30 to TRBJ1-4; a weak D match, TRBD1 (5 bases). The CDR3 length is 16 residues. The V gene's germline CDR1 is GTSNPN and CDR2 SVGIG (reference sequence). Trimming left V 0 bases short and J 4 bases short, with 15 bases between. The CDR3 reads CAWSVGIGGYNEKLFF. CDR3 coding DNA: TGTGCCTGGAGTGTAGGGATCGGGGGGTATAATGAAAAACTGTTTTTT.

This clone has just one count. The chain has TRBV5-1 and TRBJ2-7; TRBD1 is a possible D gene (6 bases). Trimming removed 0 bases from V and 4 bases from J, with 14 bases in between. The CDR3 contains 15 residues. The V gene's germline CDR1 is SGHRS and CDR2 YFSETQ. CDR3 amino acids: CASSLATGHEYEQYF. Here the CDR3 DNA reads TGCGCCAGCAGCTTGGCCACGGGACACGAGTACGAGCAGTACTTC.

V usage is TRBV27 and J usage is TRBJ1-1; 7 positions match TRBD1. This CDR3 contains 14 residues. Unmatched junction bases numbered 8, after V lost 6 bases and J lost 4 bases. The germline V gene encodes CDR1 MNHEY and CDR2 SMNVEV (reference sequence). The CDR3 DNA follows: TGTGCCAGCAGACCAAATGACAGGGTCACTGAAGCTTTCTTT. Amino acid sequence: CASRPNDRVTEAFF.

The chain joins TRBV30 to TRBJ1-1, with D uncertain. The CDR3 is 17 amino acids. V lost 2 bases, J lost 1 base, and 20 bases lay in between. Germline V lookup: CDR1 GTSNPN, CDR2 SVGIG (reference sequence). In DNA, the CDR3 is TGTGCCTGGAGTTTGATGCGATCTTCTCTAGGGAACACTGAAGCTTTCTTT. This codes for CAWSLMRSSLGNTEAFF.

The table lists this clone with a few counts. The chain couples TRBV7-2 to TRBJ1-1; D gene uncertain. This CDR3 region has 14 residues. In germline, CDR1 is SGHTA, CDR2 FQGNSA. Trimming took 2 bases from V and 2 from J, leaving 9 bases between them. The chain's CDR3 is CASSLNGGNTEAFF. In DNA form, the CDR3 reads TGTGCCAGCAGCTTAAACGGCGGTAACACTGAAGCTTTCTTT.

J is TRBJ2-7 and V is TRBV30; 9 bases agree with TRBD1. CDR1 is GTSNPN, CDR2 SVGIG, per germline (reference sequence). This CDR3 has 14 residues. The ends lost 1 base at V and 4 bases at J; junction bases unmatched: 5. The CDR3 sequence: CAWSGGQGPYEQYF. Here the CDR3 DNA reads TGTGCCTGGAGTGGGGGACAGGGACCATACGAGCAGTACTTC.

This chain's CDR3 is CASSVGTREPYQETQYF. CDR3 nucleotides: TGTGCCAGCAGTGTCGGGACTCGCGAACCTTATCAAGAGACCCAGTACTTC. The rearrangement uses TRBV7-3 and TRBJ2-5; tentative D call: TRBD2 (6 bases). The V end lost 6 bases, the J end lost 2 bases, and 22 bases lay between the germline ends. Germline CDR1 reads SGHTA; CDR2 reads FQGTGA. The CDR3 sequence is 17 residues long.

This clone was seen a handful of times. The rearrangement links TRBV18 to TRBJ1-1; no firm D call. The CDR3 length is 16 residues. With 1 base removed from V and 6 bases from J, the gap between germline ends came to 18 bases. Germline CDR1 KGHSH, CDR2 LQKENI. The CDR3: CASSPRSAPFTAEAFF. The CDR3 DNA follows: TGTGCCAGCTCACCACGGTCCGCTCCCTTCACGGCTGAAGCTTTCTTT. Supplemented by reference TRBV18 and TRBJ1-1, the full variable domain reads NAGVMQNPRHLVRRRGQEARLRCSPMKGHSHVYWYRQLPEEGLKFMVYLQKENIIDESGMPKERFSAEFPKEGPSILRIQQVVRGDSAAYFCASSPRSAPFTAEAFFGQGTRLTVV.

The chain carries TRBV12-3 or TRBV12-4 and TRBJ1-4; D unresolved. The CDR3 is made up of 11 amino acids. With 3 bases removed from V and 8 bases from J, the gap between germline ends came to 4 bases. The CDR3 nucleotides read TGTGCCAGCAGTTTGCGGGAAAAACTGTTTTTT. Its protein is CASSLREKLFF.

The chain recombines TRBV6-2 or TRBV6-3 with TRBJ2-1; 9 bases align to TRBD2. Germline V lookup: CDR1 MNHEY, CDR2 SVGEGT. The ends lost 3 bases at V and 6 bases at J; junction bases unmatched: 9. The CDR3 spans 16 residues. The CDR3 spells CASSYLAGGVRNEQFF. CDR3 bases: TGTGCCAGCAGTTATCTGGCGGGGGGGGTCCGCAATGAGCAGTTCTTC.

V and J are TRBV6-5 and TRBJ2-5, with a weak D call TRBD1 (7 bases). Trimming cost V 4 bases and J 5 bases, with 20 bases left between them. Germline assignment: CDR1 MNHEY and CDR2 SVGAGI. CDR3 size: 16 residues. CDR3 residues: CASSWNGRGGEETQYF. The CDR3 DNA reads TGTGCCAGCAGTTGGAACGGGAGAGGGGGCGAGGAGACCCAGTACTTC.

The chain combines TRBV5-1 with TRBJ2-5; 7 positions agree with TRBD1. Trimming took 6 bases from V and 5 from J; bases not matched to a gene: 13. From germline, CDR1 is SGHRS and CDR2 YFSETQ. The CDR3 consists of 15 residues. The CDR3 region has the DNA TGCGCCAGCACCCGGCAGGGGGAGTCTGGGGAGACCCAGTACTTC. Amino acids: CASTRQGESGETQYF.

The DNA of the CDR3 is TGTGCCAGCAGTGACGTCACAGCAACCGGGGAGCTGTTTTTT. This encodes CASSDVTATGELFF. The chain carries TRBV6-1 and TRBJ2-2, with unresolved D. V shed 3 bases and J shed 5 bases, with 10 bases lying between them. Germline values: CDR1 MNHNS, CDR2 SASEGT. The CDR3 loop spans 14 amino acids.

V is TRBV6-1 and J is TRBJ2-7; D uncertain. From germline, CDR1 is MNHNS and CDR2 SASEGT. The V end lost 5 bases, the J end lost 3 bases, and 8 bases lay between the germline ends. There are 12 residues in the CDR3. The CDR3 reads CASSFLNYEQYF. For the CDR3, the DNA is TGTGCCAGCAGTTTCTTAAACTACGAGCAGTACTTC.

This clone has only a few counts. V is TRBV4-3 and J is TRBJ2-1; 9 bases are shared with TRBD2. Germline lookup yields CDR1 LGHNA and CDR2 YSLEER. V dropped 2 bases and J dropped 6; count of bases not matched to a gene: 8. The CDR3 has 16 residues. The CDR3 coding sequence is TGCGCCAGCAGCCAATTTTCAGCGGGGGGCGTCAATGAGCAGTTCTTC. It is translated as CASSQFSAGGVNEQFF.

The gene calls are TRBV2 and TRBJ2-1; 9 bases map to TRBD2. CDR1 is SNHLY, CDR2 FYNNEI, per germline. V lost 9 bases, J lost 9 bases, and 15 bases stayed unmatched. This CDR3 spans 15 amino acids. In DNA, the CDR3 is TGTGCCAGTCCTTCTCCTAGCGGGGTAACGGCTGAGCAGTTCTTC. This translates into CASPSPSGVTAEQFF.

This chain links TRBV12-3 or TRBV12-4 with TRBJ2-1, with 7 nucleotides matching TRBD2. CDR3 length: 12 residues. With V trimmed by 4 bases and J by 13 bases, 7 bases remained unmatched. In DNA form, the CDR3 reads TGTGCCAGCAGTTCCCAGCGGGGTCCCCAGTTCTTC. This gives the protein CASSSQRGPQFF.

This chain connects TRBV2 to TRBJ1-2, with D maybe TRBD1 (6 bases). V lost 4 bases and J 3 bases, leaving 18 bases between the germline ends. The germline gives CDR1 SNHLY, CDR2 FYNNEI. The CDR3 is made up of 16 amino acids. The CDR3 nucleotides are TGTGCCAGCAGTGGGCTAACAGGGATTGATGACTATGGCTACACCTTC. The encoded protein is CASSGLTGIDDYGYTF.

This clone was seen only once. The chain joins TRBV12-3 or TRBV12-4 to TRBJ2-2; unclear D gene. The CDR3 loop spans 12 amino acids. Trimming left V 7 bases short and J 3 bases short, with 6 bases between. The CDR3 reads CASTRDTGELFF. The CDR3 coding sequence is TGTGCCAGCACTCGGGACACCGGGGAGCTGTTTTTT.

The J gene is TRBJ2-7, the V gene TRBV12-3 or TRBV12-4; weak D call: TRBD2 (5 bases). The V gene lost 5 bases and the J gene lost 6 bases, with 14 bases spanning the gap. This CDR3 has 13 residues. CDR3 residues: CASSPSMRAEQYF. CDR3 coding DNA: TGTGCCAGCAGTCCGAGCATGCGGGCCGAGCAGTACTTC.

This clone was picked up one time. The chain links TRBV5-1 to TRBJ2-5, with 7 bases matching TRBD2. The CDR3 is 15 residues long. V gave up 0 bases and J gave up 2 bases; unmatched junction bases: 4. Germline lookup yields CDR1 SGHRS and CDR2 YFSETQ. CDR3: CASSLGASGQETQYF. CDR3 in DNA: TGCGCCAGCAGCTTGGGGGCTAGCGGACAAGAGACCCAGTACTTC.

The genes are TRBV5-6 and TRBJ2-3; D gene unclear. The CDR3 consists of 12 residues. V lost 2 bases to trimming and J lost 10 bases, with 11 bases between them. CDR1 and CDR2 from the germline V gene are SGHDT and YYEEEE. The chain's CDR3 is CASSLTFGSQYF. The DNA for the CDR3 is TGTGCCAGCAGCTTAACATTCGGGTCGCAGTATTTT.